This T cell receptor (beta chain) was identified in a study of T cells after yellow fever vaccination. Study-wide points: Weaker overall was a secondary response that nonetheless peaked faster, on day 5 versus 15. A minor fraction of clonotypes spanned both CD4 and CD8 compartments. Most primary-vaccination clones recurred post-booster (roughly 96% CD4, more than 85% CD8).

As to this clonotype: Its antigen is unknown.

Production of TCR cDNA was by 5'RACE template switching, which also added a universal primer site and UMIs. TCRdb redid the calling of the 5' RACE reads with MiXCR, one entry per CDR3 protein. The table includes around 530,000 distinct CDR3 sequences, around 17% detected once. This specimen consisted of PBMCs, obtained less than 6 days after the first yellow fever vaccination. The TCR sequence derives from a man aged 18 to 29 who received the YFV17D yellow fever vaccine.

Written as DNA, the CDR3 is TGTGCCAGCAGACCGACTAGCCAGGATCACGAGCTGTTTTTT. Translated, it gives CASRPTSQDHELFF. The chain employs TRBV7-9 and TRBJ2-2; 7 nucleotides align to TRBD2. The germline gives CDR1 SEHNR, CDR2 FQNEAQ (reference sequence). J gave up 11 bases and V 6 bases, and 12 bases lay outside the gene matches. There are 14 residues in the CDR3.